This T cell receptor beta chain was retrieved from a study of T cells in Graves' hyperthyroidism and ophthalmopathy. Study-wide points: Most clonotypes that expanded in the thyroid above 0.001 also showed up in blood.

This clonotype occurred many times. Its antigen is still unknown. Germline trimming cut 5 bases from V and 4 bases from J; bases unmatched to any gene: 7. The CDR3 is 14 residues long. CDR1 and CDR2 (germline): SEHNR, FQNEAQ (reference sequence). Amplification yielded TCR beta CDR3 regions, with RNA transcripts as the source. HTBI primers were the set used in a first-round RT-PCR of the TCR CDR3. MiXCR, run by TCRdb on the multiplex PCR reads, gives a single entry per CDR3 protein. The table has more than 75,000 distinct CDR3 sequences, about 51% seen once. Sequenced input: blood. The TCR sequence derives from a woman aged 40 to 49 with Graves' hyperthyroidism. This rearrangement joins TRBV7-9 to TRBJ2-7, with 8 bases matching TRBD1. The CDR3 nucleotides read TGTGCCAGCAGCCTCGGGACAGGTCCTTACGAGCAGTACTTC. It codes for CASSLGTGPYEQYF.